This T cell receptor beta chain derives from a study of shared clonotypes between healthy human individuals. Findings and caveats of the study: The researchers took only blood, and tissue repertoires probably look different.

Naive CD8 isolation took CD45RO-negative cells positively selected for CCR7 and excluded terminally differentiated effector memory CD45RA+ cells. Clones were read by immunoSEQ multiplex PCR, and TCRdb kept only the in-frame ones, dropping some. The sample includes roughly 2 million clones, about 95% of them seen just once. The sample holds a few counts of this clone. What it recognizes is unknown. Germline lookup yields CDR1 SGHNT and CDR2 YYREEE (reference sequence). CDR3 length equals 14 residues. Trimming removed 3 bases from V and 4 bases from J; junction bases left unmatched: 2. V gene TRBV5-4 combines with J gene TRBJ1-4; TRBD1 matches 8 bases. The sequencing sample was made of naive CD8+ T cells sorted from blood. The clonotype was recovered from a man younger than 35 in good health. CDR3 DNA: TGTGCCAGCAGCTCGGACAGGGATAATGAAAAACTGTTTTTT. Translated: CASSSDRDNEKLFF.